This TCR beta chain was obtained from a study of cytomegalovirus exposure and HLA in healthy donors. About the research overall: Among the roughly 400 genotyped donors, more than 70% were placed in the Caucasian-associated ancestry cluster.

The PCR was carried out with 60 Vbeta primers and 13 Jbeta primers. Produced via immunoSEQ multiplex PCR; TCRdb's table is partial and in-frame only. The sample consists of approximately 170,000 clones, about 69% of them appearing once. The donors comprised healthy bone marrow donors. Concerning this clone itself: Its antigen remains unknown. No conserved phenylalanine or tryptophan ends this CDR3, so it is likely a read error. It is unclear where the CDR3 begins or ends on the DNA, so no DNA is shown, and the CDR3 is as TCRdb lists it.

Findings of the study overall: In presence/absence analyses, roughly uniform sequencing depth across donors was assumed. Later on, a genetic analysis was performed. It linked a missense variant in DCLRE1C with V- and J-gene trimming of TCR beta.

The CDR3 region is 8 residues in length, termini included. Germline V gene lookup returns CDR1 MRHNA and CDR2 SNTAGT. The material sequenced was PBMCs. The clonotype originates from a man between 25 and 39 years old in good health and CMV-seropositive. V usage is TRBV6-4 and J usage is TRBJ2-4; the table names TRBD1, a call not compared with the DNA. The CDR3 here is CASRLQGE.